Each of the 17 T cell receptor beta chains below was sequenced from the same sample in a study of identical twins. TCRdb recomputed calls from the 5' RACE reads with MiXCR, one row per CDR3 protein. Of some 500,000 distinct CDR3 sequences in the sample, roughly an eighth were seen once. These records were also assigned to another study, of yellow fever vaccine responses in identical twins.

Sequenced input: CD4+ T cells sorted from blood. The receptors derive from a woman aged 18 to 35 in good health.

The V gene is TRBV6-2 or TRBV6-3, the J gene TRBJ2-7; tentative D call: TRBD1 (6 bases). Trimming stripped 3 bases from V and 2 bases from J, with 20 bases between. The CDR3 runs 17 residues. Germline CDR1 is MNHEY and CDR2 is SVGEGT. The CDR3 reads CASSYALQGPRTYEQYF. The CDR3 coding sequence is TGTGCCAGCAGTTATGCTCTACAGGGTCCGAGGACCTACGAGCAGTACTTC.

This chain uses TRBV20-1 with TRBJ2-7; possible D gene TRBD1, 6 bases. Germline loops: CDR1 DFQATT, CDR2 SNEGSKA (reference sequence). V was cut by 7 bases and J by 5 bases, with 12 bases left in between. The CDR3 spans 11 residues. The CDR3 region is CSVHRVHEQYF. In DNA form, the CDR3 reads TGCAGTGTCCACAGGGTACACGAGCAGTACTTC.

This clonotype was observed a handful of times. The chain carries TRBV7-2 and TRBJ2-4; D not resolved. CDR3 length: 13 residues. V lost 3 bases to trimming and J lost 10 bases, with 13 bases between them. Looked up from germline, CDR1 is SGHTA and CDR2 is FQGNSA. CDR3 nucleotides: TGTGCCAGCAGCTTTCTAGAAACTGGTATTCAGTACTTC. Translated, it gives CASSFLETGIQYF.

The rearrangement joins TRBV7-2 to TRBJ2-3; 7 bases line up with TRBD2. Germline-derived CDR1 and CDR2 are SGHTA and FQGNSA. J lost 0 bases, V lost 1 base, and 7 bases had no gene match. There are 17 residues in the CDR3. The CDR3 DNA is TGTGCCAGCAGCTTAGTGAGGGGTAGCGGGAGCACAGATACGCAGTATTTT. Protein sequence: CASSLVRGSGSTDTQYF.

This clonotype has a count of ten or more. The chain uses TRBV13 and TRBJ2-7; no definite D call. The CDR3 loop spans 13 amino acids. Trimming removed 0 bases at V and 5 bases at J, with 8 bases between. Germline lookup yields CDR1 PRHDT and CDR2 FYEKMQ (reference sequence). CDR3 nucleotide sequence: TGTGCCAGCAGCTTAGGAGGTCGCAACGAGCAGTACTTC. Translation gives CASSLGGRNEQYF. The entire variable domain, with the rest obtained from reference TRBV13 and TRBJ2-7, is as follows: AAGVIQSPRHLIKEKRETATLKCYPIPRHDTVYWYQQGPGQDPQFLISFYEKMQSDKGSIPDRFSAQQFSDYHSELNMSSLELGDSALYFCASSLGGRNEQYFGPGTRLTVT.

This chain uses TRBV6-5 with TRBJ2-7, with TRBD2 identical over 8 bases. This CDR3 has 16 residues. Germline loops: CDR1 MNHEY, CDR2 SVGAGI. With 0 bases clipped from V and 2 bases from J, the junction kept 6 bases outside the gene matches. CDR3 sequence: CASSYSWTSSAYEQYF. CDR3 DNA sequence: TGTGCCAGCAGTTACTCGTGGACTAGCTCGGCCTACGAGCAGTACTTC.

This clonotype appeared a few times. The rearrangement uses TRBV12-3 or TRBV12-4 and TRBJ2-7; 10 bases agree with TRBD1. Trimming took 4 bases from V and 6 from J; bases not matched to a gene: 6. This CDR3 is 14 amino acids long. In DNA form, the CDR3 reads TGTGCCAGCAGTTCGACAGGGGGCTTGAGCGAGCAGTACTTC. It is translated as CASSSTGGLSEQYF.

This clonotype was seen a handful of times. J is TRBJ2-7 and V is TRBV3-1; D unresolved. This CDR3 has 14 amino acids. From germline, CDR1 is LGHDT and CDR2 YNNKEL (reference sequence). Trimming left V 2 bases short and J 2 bases short, with 10 bases between. Written as DNA, the CDR3 is TGTGCCAGCAGCCAAAAAGATCCCCCCTACGAGCAGTACTTC. Encoded protein: CASSQKDPPYEQYF.

This clonotype was seen many times. The rearrangement joins TRBV4-2 to TRBJ1-2; D unclear. Trimming pared 3 bases from V and 2 bases from J, leaving 4 bases between. This CDR3 contains 12 residues. From germline, CDR1 is LGHNA and CDR2 YNFKEQ. The CDR3 spells CASSQANYGYTF. Written as DNA, the CDR3 is TGTGCCAGCAGCCAGGCAAACTATGGCTACACCTTC.

The rearrangement links TRBV20-1 to TRBJ2-7; 12 bases are a match to TRBD1. Trimming removed 4 bases from V and 2 bases from J; junction bases left unmatched: 6. Germline-derived CDR1 and CDR2 are DFQATT and SNEGSKA (reference sequence). CDR3 size: 15 residues. The CDR3 spells CSATPGTGGPYEQYF. For the CDR3, the DNA is TGCAGTGCTACTCCCGGGACAGGGGGCCCCTACGAGCAGTACTTC.

The V and J genes are TRBV6-2 or TRBV6-3 and TRBJ2-5, with D possibly called TRBD1 or TRBD2 (5 bases each). The CDR3 length is 20 residues. V lost 0 bases, J lost 5 bases, and 28 bases lay in between. Germline CDR1 and CDR2: MNHEY and SVGEGT. CDR3 in DNA: TGTGCCAGCAGTTACTCGCCGGCGTGGGGGACCAGACAAGACGAGGAGACCCAGTACTTC. It specifies CASSYSPAWGTRQDEETQYF.

This clonotype was seen repeatedly, ten times or more. The rearrangement joins TRBV10-3 to TRBJ2-1; 9 bases are shared with TRBD2. V shed 7 bases and J 7 bases; nucleotides not matched to a gene: 8. This CDR3 has 14 amino acids. Looked up from germline, CDR1 is ENHRY and CDR2 is SYGVKD. CDR3 loop: CAINTVAGENEQFF. DNA for the CDR3: TGTGCCATCAATACCGTAGCGGGGGAGAATGAGCAGTTCTTC.

V gene TRBV6-1 combines with J gene TRBJ2-7, with D possibly being TRBD1 (5 bases). The length of the CDR3 is 14 residues. Germline V CDR1 and CDR2: MNHNS, SASEGT. Trimming removed 5 bases at V and 0 bases at J, with 11 bases between. The CDR3 DNA is TGTGCCAGCAGTCCAGGGTATAGCTCCTACGAGCAGTACTTC. Protein sequence: CASSPGYSSYEQYF.

This clonotype was observed at least ten times. The rearrangement links TRBV29-1 to TRBJ2-1, with TRBD1 matching over 7 bases. After removal of 2 bases from V and 6 bases from J, the junction contained 7 bases not matched to a gene. Germline assignment: CDR1 SQVTM and CDR2 ANQGSEA. There are 14 residues in the CDR3. CDR3 sequence reads: CSVEQGVRFNEQFF. Here the CDR3 DNA reads TGCAGCGTTGAACAGGGGGTCAGGTTCAATGAGCAGTTCTTC.

The chain uses TRBV6-5 and TRBJ2-2; the match to TRBD1 covers 12 bases. The CDR3 consists of 17 residues. The germline CDR1 and CDR2 sequences are MNHEY and SVGAGI. V lost 0 bases to trimming and J lost 7 bases; unmatched junction nucleotides: 6. The CDR3 coding sequence is TGTGCCAGCAGTTACTCAGTTGGGACAGGGGGCATCGGGGAGCTGTTTTTT. Protein product: CASSYSVGTGGIGELFF.

This clonotype was seen a handful of times. The chain combines TRBV29-1 with TRBJ2-2; TRBD1 might be the D (6 bases). Germline V gene lookup returns CDR1 SQVTM and CDR2 ANQGSEA. This CDR3 is 13 amino acids long. Trimming shortened V by 3 bases and J by 4 bases, and 9 bases separated the two germline ends. CDR3 in DNA: TGCAGCGTTGATTCCAGGGGCACCGGGGAGCTGTTTTTT. Its protein is CSVDSRGTGELFF.

This clonotype has a count of ten or more. The V call is TRBV7-9, the J call TRBJ2-7; 9 nucleotides line up with TRBD1. V was pared by 4 bases and J by 2 bases, with 3 bases of the junction left unmatched. This CDR3 has 14 amino acids. Per the germline V gene, CDR1 is SEHNR and CDR2 is FQNEAQ (reference sequence). The CDR3 nucleotides read TGTGCCAGCAGCTCGACAGGGGGGACCTACGAGCAGTACTTC. Translated: CASSSTGGTYEQYF.